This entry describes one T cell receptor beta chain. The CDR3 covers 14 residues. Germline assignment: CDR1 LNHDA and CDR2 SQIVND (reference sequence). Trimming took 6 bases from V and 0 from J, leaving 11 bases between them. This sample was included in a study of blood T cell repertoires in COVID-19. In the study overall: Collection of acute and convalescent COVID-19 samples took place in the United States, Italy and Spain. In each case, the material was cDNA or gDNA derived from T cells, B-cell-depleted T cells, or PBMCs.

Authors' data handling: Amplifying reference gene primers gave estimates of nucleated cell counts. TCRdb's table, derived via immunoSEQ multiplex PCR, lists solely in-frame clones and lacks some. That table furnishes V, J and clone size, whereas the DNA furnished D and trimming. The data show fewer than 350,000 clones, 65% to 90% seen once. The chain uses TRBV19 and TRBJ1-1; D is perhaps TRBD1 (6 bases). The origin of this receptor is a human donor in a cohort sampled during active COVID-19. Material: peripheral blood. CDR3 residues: CASSNQGMNTEAFF. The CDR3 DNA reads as TGTGCCAGTAGCAACCAGGGGATGAACACTGAAGCTTTCTTT. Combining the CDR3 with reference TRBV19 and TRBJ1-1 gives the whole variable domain DGGITQSPKYLFRKEGQNVTLSCEQNLNHDAMYWYRQDPGQGLRLIYYSQIVNDFQKGDIAEGYSVSREKKESFPLTVTSAQKNPTAFYLCASSNQGMNTEAFFGQGTRLTVV.